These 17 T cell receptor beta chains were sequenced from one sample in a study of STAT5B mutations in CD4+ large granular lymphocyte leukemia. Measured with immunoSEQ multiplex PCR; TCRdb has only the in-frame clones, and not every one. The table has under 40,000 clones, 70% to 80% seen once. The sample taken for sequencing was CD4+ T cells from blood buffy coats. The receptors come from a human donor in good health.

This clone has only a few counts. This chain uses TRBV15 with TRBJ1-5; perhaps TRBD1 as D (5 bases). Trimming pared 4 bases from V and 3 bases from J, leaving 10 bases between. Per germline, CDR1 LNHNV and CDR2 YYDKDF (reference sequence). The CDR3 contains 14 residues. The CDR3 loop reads CATSTPGPNQPQHF. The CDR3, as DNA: TGTGCCACCAGCACACCGGGACCCAATCAGCCCCAGCATTTT.

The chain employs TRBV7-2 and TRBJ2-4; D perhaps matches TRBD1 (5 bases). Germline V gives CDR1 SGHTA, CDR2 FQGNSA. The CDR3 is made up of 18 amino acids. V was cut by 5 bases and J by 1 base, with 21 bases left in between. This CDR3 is CASSPQGGAGGAKNIQYF. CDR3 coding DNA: TGTGCCAGCAGCCCTCAGGGTGGGGCCGGTGGGGCCAAAAACATTCAGTACTTC.

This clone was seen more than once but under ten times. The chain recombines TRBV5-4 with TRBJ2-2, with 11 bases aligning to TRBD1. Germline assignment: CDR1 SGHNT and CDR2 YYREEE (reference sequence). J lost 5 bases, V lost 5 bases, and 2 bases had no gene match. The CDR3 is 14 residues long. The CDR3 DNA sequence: TGTGCCAGCAGGGGGACAGGGGGGACCGGGGAGCTGTTTTTT. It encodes CASRGTGGTGELFF.

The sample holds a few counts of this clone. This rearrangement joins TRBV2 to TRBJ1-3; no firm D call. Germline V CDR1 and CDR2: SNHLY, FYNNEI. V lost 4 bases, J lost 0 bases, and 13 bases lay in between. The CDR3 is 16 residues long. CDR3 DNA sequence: TGTGCCAGCAGTGCTGGCAGCCCGAGCTCTGGAAACACCATATATTTT. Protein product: CASSAGSPSSGNTIYF.

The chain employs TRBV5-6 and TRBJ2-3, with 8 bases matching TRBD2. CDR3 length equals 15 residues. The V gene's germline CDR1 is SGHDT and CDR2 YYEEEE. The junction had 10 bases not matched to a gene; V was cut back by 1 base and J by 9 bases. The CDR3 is CASSLSGGGPPTQYF. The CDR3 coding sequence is TGTGCCAGCAGCTTGTCGGGGGGGGGTCCGCCGACGCAGTATTTT.

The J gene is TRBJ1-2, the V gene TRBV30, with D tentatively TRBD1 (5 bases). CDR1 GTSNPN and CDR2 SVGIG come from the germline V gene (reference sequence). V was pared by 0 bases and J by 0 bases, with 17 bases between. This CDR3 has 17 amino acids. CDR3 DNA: TGTGCCTGGAGTGTATACGAGACCGGGGCAGCTAACTATGGCTACACCTTC. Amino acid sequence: CAWSVYETGAANYGYTF.

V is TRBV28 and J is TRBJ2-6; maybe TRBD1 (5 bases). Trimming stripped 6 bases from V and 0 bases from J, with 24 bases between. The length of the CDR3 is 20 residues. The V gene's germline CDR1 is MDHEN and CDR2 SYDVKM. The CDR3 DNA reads TGTGCCAGCAGCCATACCTTAGGGCAGGGCCTATACTCTGGGGCCAACGTCCTGACTTTC. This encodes CASSHTLGQGLYSGANVLTF.

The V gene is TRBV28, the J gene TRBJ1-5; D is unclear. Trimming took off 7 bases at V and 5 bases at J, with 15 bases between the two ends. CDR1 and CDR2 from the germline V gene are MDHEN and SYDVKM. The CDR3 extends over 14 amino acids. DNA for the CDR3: TGTGCCAGCAATGGAATCCCTCTAGATCAGCCCCAGCATTTT. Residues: CASNGIPLDQPQHF.

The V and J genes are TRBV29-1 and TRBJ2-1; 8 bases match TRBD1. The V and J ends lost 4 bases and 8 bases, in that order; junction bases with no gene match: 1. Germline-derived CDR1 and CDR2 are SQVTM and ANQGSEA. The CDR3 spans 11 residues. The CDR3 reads CSVAQGDEQFF. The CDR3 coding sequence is TGCAGCGTTGCACAGGGGGATGAGCAGTTCTTC.

As DNA, the CDR3 is TGCGCCAGCAGCCAATCCGGGGGGTACAATGAGCAGTTCTTC. Translated, it gives CASSQSGGYNEQFF. The gene calls are TRBV4-1 and TRBJ2-1, with 7 bases fitting TRBD2. Germline CDR1 MGHRA, CDR2 YSYEKL. Trimming at V came to 2 bases and at J to 4 bases, leaving 2 bases not matched to a gene. The CDR3 is made up of 14 amino acids.

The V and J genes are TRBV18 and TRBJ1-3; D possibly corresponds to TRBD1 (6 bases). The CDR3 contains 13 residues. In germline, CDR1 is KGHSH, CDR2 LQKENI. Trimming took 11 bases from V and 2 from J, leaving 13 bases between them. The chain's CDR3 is CAGGGQTGNTIYF. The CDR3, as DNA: TGTGCCGGAGGAGGACAGACTGGAAACACCATATATTTT. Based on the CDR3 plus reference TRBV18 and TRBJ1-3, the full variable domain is NAGVMQNPRHLVRRRGQEARLRCSPMKGHSHVYWYRQLPEEGLKFMVYLQKENIIDESGMPKERFSAEFPKEGPSILRIQQVVRGDSAAYFCAGGGQTGNTIYFGEGSWLTVV.

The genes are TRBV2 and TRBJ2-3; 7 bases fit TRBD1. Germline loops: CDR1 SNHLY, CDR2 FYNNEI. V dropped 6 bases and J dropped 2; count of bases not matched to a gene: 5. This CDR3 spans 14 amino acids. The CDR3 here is CASSYGTVTDTQYF. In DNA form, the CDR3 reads TGTGCCAGCAGCTACGGGACAGTCACAGATACGCAGTATTTT.

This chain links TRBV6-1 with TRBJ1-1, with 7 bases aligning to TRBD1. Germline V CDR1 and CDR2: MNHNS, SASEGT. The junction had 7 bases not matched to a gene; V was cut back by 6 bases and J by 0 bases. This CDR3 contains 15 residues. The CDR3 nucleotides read TGTGCCAGCAGATGGCGGGGACAGATGAACACTGAAGCTTTCTTT. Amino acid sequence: CASRWRGQMNTEAFF.

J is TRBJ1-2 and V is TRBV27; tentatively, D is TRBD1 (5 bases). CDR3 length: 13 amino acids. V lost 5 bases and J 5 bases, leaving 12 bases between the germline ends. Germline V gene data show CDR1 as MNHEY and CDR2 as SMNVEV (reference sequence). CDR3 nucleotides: TGTGCCAGCAGTAAACCCGGACATTATGGCTACACCTTC. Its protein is CASSKPGHYGYTF.

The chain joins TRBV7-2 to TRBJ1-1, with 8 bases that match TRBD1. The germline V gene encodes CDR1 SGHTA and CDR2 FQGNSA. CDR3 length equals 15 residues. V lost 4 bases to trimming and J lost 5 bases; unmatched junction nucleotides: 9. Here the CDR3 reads CASSSQGAGRTEAFF. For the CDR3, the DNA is TGTGCCAGCAGCTCGCAGGGGGCGGGTCGGACTGAAGCTTTCTTT.

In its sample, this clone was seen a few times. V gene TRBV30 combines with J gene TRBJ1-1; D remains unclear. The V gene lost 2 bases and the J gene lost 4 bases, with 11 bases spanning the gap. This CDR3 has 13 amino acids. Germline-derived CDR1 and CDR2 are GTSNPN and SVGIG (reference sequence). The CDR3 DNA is TGTGCCTGGAGTATCCGGAGGAGCACTGAAGCTTTCTTT. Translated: CAWSIRRSTEAFF.

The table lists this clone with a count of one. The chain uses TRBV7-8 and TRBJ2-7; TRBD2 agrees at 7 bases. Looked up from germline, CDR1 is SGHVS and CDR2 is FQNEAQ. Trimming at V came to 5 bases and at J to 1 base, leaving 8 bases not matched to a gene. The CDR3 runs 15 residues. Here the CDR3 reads CASSSGTVSSYEQYF. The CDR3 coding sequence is TGTGCCAGCAGCAGCGGGACCGTCTCGTCCTACGAGCAGTACTTC.